The clone carrying this T cell receptor beta chain was counted a few times. The CDR3 loop spans 13 amino acids. The V and J ends lost 3 bases and 5 bases respectively, with 14 bases between them. In germline, CDR1 is DFQATT, CDR2 SNEGSKA (reference sequence). TCRdb redid the calling of the RT-PCR reads with MiXCR, one entry per CDR3 protein. The table has approximately 720,000 distinct CDR3 sequences, 14% seen once. J is TRBJ2-7 and V is TRBV20-1; D not certain. What was sequenced was memory CD4+ T cells from blood. This sequence was found in a female donor in good health, serving as a healthy control. This CDR3 reads CSARGPRLDEQYF. CDR3 in DNA: TGCAGTGCTAGGGGCCCAAGATTGGACGAGCAGTACTTC.